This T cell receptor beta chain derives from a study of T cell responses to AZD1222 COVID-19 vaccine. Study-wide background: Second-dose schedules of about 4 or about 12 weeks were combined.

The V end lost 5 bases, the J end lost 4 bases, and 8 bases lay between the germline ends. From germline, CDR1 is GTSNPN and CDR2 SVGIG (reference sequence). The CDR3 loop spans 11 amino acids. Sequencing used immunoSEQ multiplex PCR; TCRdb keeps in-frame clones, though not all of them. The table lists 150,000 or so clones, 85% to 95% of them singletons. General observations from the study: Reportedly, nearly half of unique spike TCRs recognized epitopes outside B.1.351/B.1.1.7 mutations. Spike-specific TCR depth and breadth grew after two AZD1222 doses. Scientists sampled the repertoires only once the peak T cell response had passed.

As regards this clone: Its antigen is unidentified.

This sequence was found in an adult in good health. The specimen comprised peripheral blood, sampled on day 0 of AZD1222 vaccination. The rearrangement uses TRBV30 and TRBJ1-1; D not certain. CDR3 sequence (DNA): TGTGCCTGGGGTAGGAGCACTGAAGCTTTCTTT. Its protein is CAWGRSTEAFF. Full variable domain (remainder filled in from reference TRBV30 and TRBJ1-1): SQTIHQWPATLVQPVGSPLSLECTVEGTSNPNLYWYRQAAGRGLQLLFYSVGIGQISSEVPQNLSASRPQDRQFILSSKKLLLSDSGFYLCAWGRSTEAFFGQGTRLTVV.